Presented here are 13 T cell receptor beta chains from one specimen sequenced in a study of Ad26.COV2.S vaccination and SARS-CoV-2 variants. Generated by immunoSEQ multiplex PCR, the TCRdb table keeps only in-frame clones and is missing some. The data hold fewer than 400,000 clones, with around 81% observed a single time. Treatment described: 19 received Ad26.COV2.S at low or high dose, single or two shots; 5 received placebo; per-sample allocation not given. Sampling happened 63 days after the first vaccine or placebo injection. The sample here was peripheral blood, taken in a trial of Ad26.COV2.S vaccine versus placebo. These receptors were taken from a person between 18 and 60 years old who received the Ad26.COV2.S COVID-19 vaccine or a placebo.

The V gene is TRBV28, the J gene TRBJ1-1, with unresolved D. Deletions cut 4 bases from V and 1 base from J, with 16 bases between. The CDR3 covers 16 residues. In germline, CDR1 is MDHEN, CDR2 SYDVKM. This CDR3 reads CASSSEGTITNTEAFF. CDR3 DNA: TGTGCCAGCAGTTCGGAAGGTACGATTACGAACACTGAAGCTTTCTTT.

V is TRBV11-2 and J is TRBJ1-1; a weak D match, TRBD1 (6 bases). Deletions cut 0 bases from V and 0 bases from J, with 14 bases between. Germline values: CDR1 SGHAT, CDR2 FQNNGV. The CDR3 is 17 residues long. CDR3 DNA sequence: TGTGCCAGCAGCTTAGATCGTGTGGGGGCAGTGAACACTGAAGCTTTCTTT. This gives the protein CASSLDRVGAVNTEAFF. The entire variable domain, with the rest obtained from reference TRBV11-2 and TRBJ1-1, is as follows: EAGVAQSPRYKIIEKRQSVAFWCNPISGHATLYWYQQILGQGPKLLIQFQNNGVVDDSQLPKDRFSAERLKGVDSTLKIQPAKLEDSAVYLCASSLDRVGAVNTEAFFGQGTRLTVV.

The rearrangement links TRBV2 to TRBJ2-3, with 7 bases matching TRBD2. V shed 4 bases, J shed 0 bases, and the junction held 7 bases outside the gene matches. The CDR3 is 16 residues long. Germline lookup yields CDR1 SNHLY and CDR2 FYNNEI. CDR3 region: CASSGLSGGSTDTQYF. The CDR3 DNA reads TGTGCCAGCAGTGGGCTCTCCGGGGGGAGCACAGATACGCAGTATTTT.

The count of this clone is one. V usage is TRBV9 and J usage is TRBJ1-2; D gene unclear. This CDR3 contains 15 residues. Germline values: CDR1 SGDLS, CDR2 YYNGEE. Trimming removed 0 bases from V and 4 bases from J, with 13 bases in between. This CDR3 is CASSVGWAEGYGYTF. The CDR3 DNA is TGTGCCAGCAGCGTAGGTTGGGCGGAGGGCTATGGCTACACCTTC.

This clone was seen only once. V and J are TRBV7-9 and TRBJ2-7; weak D call: TRBD1 (5 bases). Germline loops: CDR1 SEHNR, CDR2 FQNEAQ (reference sequence). CDR3 length: 14 residues. Trimming removed 1 base at V and 0 bases at J, with 7 bases between. The chain's CDR3 is CASSLDRSSYEQYF. The CDR3 DNA reads as TGTGCCAGCAGCTTAGACAGGAGCTCCTACGAGCAGTACTTC.

The rearrangement joins TRBV18 to TRBJ1-1, with D uncertain. Germline V CDR1 and CDR2: KGHSH, LQKENI. The CDR3 length is 14 residues. Trimming stripped 3 bases from V and 0 bases from J, with 8 bases between. The CDR3 reads CASSPVQMNTEAFF. The CDR3 DNA reads TGTGCCAGCTCACCCGTACAGATGAACACTGAAGCTTTCTTT.

The rearrangement links TRBV12-5 to TRBJ1-6; D is unclear. V lost 5 bases, J lost 0 bases, and 14 bases lay in between. The CDR3 is 17 amino acids. Per the germline V gene, CDR1 is LGHNT and CDR2 is FRNRAP. This CDR3 reads CASGEPTGSSYNSPLHF. Here the CDR3 DNA reads TGTGCTAGTGGTGAACCAACCGGGAGCTCCTATAATTCACCCCTCCACTTT.

The CDR3 is CASSQGVTVGTNEKLFF. CDR3 DNA sequence: TGTGCCAGCAGCCAGGGGGTCACGGTCGGGACTAATGAAAAACTGTTTTTT. The rearrangement joins TRBV7-9 to TRBJ1-4; 7 bases match TRBD1. The V gene end was trimmed by 5 bases and the J gene end by 2 bases; junction bases not matched to a gene: 11. CDR1 and CDR2 (germline): SEHNR, FQNEAQ (reference sequence). The CDR3 contains 17 residues.

The chain combines TRBV29-1 with TRBJ1-3; a possible D gene is TRBD1 (5 bases). CDR3 length: 12 residues. V was pared by 1 base and J by 7 bases, with 8 bases between. Germline CDR1 reads SQVTM; CDR2 reads ANQGSEA. The CDR3 loop is CSVEGGGNTIYF. For the CDR3, the DNA is TGCAGCGTTGAAGGTGGGGGGAACACCATATATTTT.

J is TRBJ2-5 and V is TRBV3-1 (or the pseudogene TRBV3-2); TRBD1 or TRBD2 may be the D gene (6 bases each). Trimming took off 6 bases at V and 6 bases at J, with 11 bases between the two ends. The CDR3 contains 12 residues. Per the germline V gene, CDR1 is LGHDT and CDR2 is YNNKEL (reference sequence). The CDR3 DNA sequence: TGTGCCAGCAGTCGAGGGGGGCAGACCCAGTACTTC. This translates into CASSRGGQTQYF.

V is TRBV29-1 and J is TRBJ2-3; unclear D gene. The germline V gene encodes CDR1 SQVTM and CDR2 ANQGSEA. The CDR3 is made up of 12 amino acids. V was cut by 5 bases and J by 2 bases, with 8 bases left in between. The chain's CDR3 is CSVSYTTDTQYF. The CDR3 DNA reads TGCAGCGTTTCCTATACCACAGATACGCAGTATTTT.

The chain joins TRBV28 to TRBJ1-4; the match to TRBD1 covers 9 bases. Germline CDR1 MDHEN, CDR2 SYDVKM. J was trimmed by 8 bases and V by 5 bases; bases with no gene match: 12. The CDR3 is made up of 16 amino acids. CDR3 sequence reads: CASSPYPGQGVEKLFF. The DNA for the CDR3 is TGTGCCAGCAGTCCGTACCCGGGACAGGGAGTCGAAAAACTGTTTTTT. Supplemented by reference TRBV28 and TRBJ1-4, the full variable domain reads DVKVTQSSRYLVKRTGEKVFLECVQDMDHENMFWYRQDPGLGLRLIYFSYDVKMKEKGDIPEGYSVSREKKERFSLILESASTNQTSMYLCASSPYPGQGVEKLFFGSGTQLSVL.

The chain recombines TRBV5-5 with TRBJ1-2; 9 bases agree with TRBD1. This CDR3 has 15 amino acids. Germline V gives CDR1 SGHKS, CDR2 YYEKEE (reference sequence). The trim removed 10 bases at V and 8 bases at J, leaving 18 bases unmatched. In nucleotides, the CDR3 is TGTGCCTGCGCCGGGACAGGGCCGTCCGGCGGGGGCTACACCTTC. As protein: CACAGTGPSGGGYTF.